This is a list of T cell receptor beta chains from one sample in a study of shared clonotypes between healthy human individuals. Profiled with immunoSEQ multiplex PCR; TCRdb holds only in-frame clones, not every one. The data show millions of clones, with approximately 93% seen just once and 0.35% to 0.5% held by the top ten. The specimen sequenced was naive CD4+ T cells from PBMCs. Receptors originate from a man between 18 and 29 years old in good health. Some clones in this sample may be carry-over from other donors' samples. The CDR3 runs from the conserved cysteine through the conserved F or W. Each record gives: J gene, D gene, V gene, clone size, CDR3 DNA, CDR3 protein. A D gene is named only where the DNA matches it firmly. Clone size, where shown, is once, few, many, or a class for clones that have expanded.

TRBJ1-2,NA,TRBV18,NA,TGTGCCAGCTCATTCCAGGGAGGGGATGGCTACACCTTC,CASSFQGGDGYTF
TRBJ1-3,NA,TRBV6-5,NA,TGTGCCAGCAGGTCTTTGGGGAGCTCTGGAAACACCATATATTTT,CASRSLGSSGNTIYF
TRBJ1-2,NA,TRBV7-2,NA,TGTGCCAGCAGCTTAGAACCAGGTGGCTACACCTTC,CASSLEPGGYTF
TRBJ2-7,NA,TRBV7-2,NA,TGTGCCAGCAGCCTGGGGCAGGGAACCGAGCAGTACTTC,CASSLGQGTEQYF
TRBJ1-1,NA,TRBV18,NA,TGTGCCAGCTCATCCGCCCAGCACACTGAAGCTTTCTTT,CASSSAQHTEAFF
TRBJ2-7,TRBD2,TRBV9,NA,TGTGCCAGCAGCGAAACTAGCGTTCCCTCCTACGAGCAGTACTTC,CASSETSVPSYEQYF
TRBJ2-7,TRBD1,TRBV7-2,NA,TGTGCCAGCAGCACGGGACAGTTCTACGAGCAGTACTTC,CASSTGQFYEQYF
TRBJ2-7,NA,TRBV6-1,NA,TGTGCCAGCAGTGAACCCGGAGGGCCCTACGAGCAGTACTTC,CASSEPGGPYEQYF
TRBJ2-5,TRBD2,TRBV15,NA,TGTGCCACCAGCAGATTCGGTCGGGTAGCGGGAGTGGGAGAGACCCAGTACTTC,CATSRFGRVAGVGETQYF
TRBJ2-7,NA,TRBV4-3,NA,TGCGCCAGCAGCCAAGCGCCGGATCTACTCGCCTACGAGCAGTACTTC,CASSQAPDLLAYEQYF
TRBJ2-5,NA,TRBV11-2,NA,TGTGCCAGCAGCCTTACGATAACAGGGAAAGAGACCCAGTACTTC,CASSLTITGKETQYF
TRBJ2-7,NA,TRBV9,NA,TGTGCCAGCAGCGTAGCCCCACGACTACCCTACGAGCAGTACTTC,CASSVAPRLPYEQYF
TRBJ2-6,TRBD2,TRBV28,NA,TGTGCCAGCAATGTGCGGGGGGCCGGGGCCAACGTCCTGACTTTC,CASNVRGAGANVLTF
TRBJ1-3,TRBD1,TRBV11-3,once,TGTGCCAGCAGCTTATACAGGGGTCCCTCTGGAAACACCATATATTTT,CASSLYRGPSGNTIYF
TRBJ2-1,TRBD1,TRBV5-6,NA,TGTGCCAGCAGCTTGGTAGGACAGGGTAGCCAGAATGAGCAGTTCTTC,CASSLVGQGSQNEQFF
TRBJ1-3,NA,TRBV5-1,NA,TGCGCCAGCAGCTTACTGGGGGGTATCGGTGGAAACACCATATATTTT,CASSLLGGIGGNTIYF
TRBJ2-7,NA,TRBV28,NA,TGTGCCAGCAGTTTCCCCCCGGTTGTGGGTGCGTTGAACTACGAGCAGTACTTC,CASSFPPVVGALNYEQYF
TRBJ2-7,TRBD1,TRBV11-2,NA,TGTGCCAGCAGCTTAGACCCGACAGGGGCCTACGAGCAGTACTTC,CASSLDPTGAYEQYF
TRBJ2-3,TRBD2,TRBV11-2,NA,TGTGCCAGCAGCTTAATAAGTAGCGGGAGTAGGGCAGATACGCAGTATTTT,CASSLISSGSRADTQYF
TRBJ1-2,NA,TRBV6-5,NA,TGTGCCAGCAGAGACTCATCCAGGGTAACTGGCTACACCTTC,CASRDSSRVTGYTF
TRBJ1-2,NA,TRBV30,NA,TGTGCCTGGAGTGTCCGGGGGGACACGTCGCTCGGGGACTATGGCTACACCTTC,CAWSVRGDTSLGDYGYTF
TRBJ2-2,NA,TRBV7-8,NA,TGTGCCAGCAGCCCACAGGGCTCTGGGACCGGGGAGCTGTTTTTT,CASSPQGSGTGELFF
TRBJ2-7,TRBD1,TRBV7-3,NA,TGTGCCAGCAGCTTAACCGGGACAGTTGGCTACGAGCAGTACTTC,CASSLTGTVGYEQYF
TRBJ2-1,TRBD2,TRBV4-2,once,TGTGCCAGCAGCCAAGGGACGGCGGGAGGGGTGTACAATGAGCAGTTCTTC,CASSQGTAGGVYNEQFF
TRBJ2-7,NA,TRBV7-9,NA,TGTGCCAGCAGCTCGCGCATTGTCCCGCCCGCCTACGAGCAGTACTTC,CASSSRIVPPAYEQYF
TRBJ1-3,NA,TRBV20-1,NA,TGCTCCGGCACCTCTGGAAACACCATATATTTT,CSGTSGNTIYF
TRBJ2-1,NA,TRBV18,NA,TGTGCCAGCTCACCCCTGAGGGGAGAGGAGCAGTTCTTC,CASSPLRGEEQFF